This T cell receptor (beta chain) derives from a study of T-cell reconstitution after alpha-beta-depleted transplantation in children. Study-level results: Two months or so post-transplant, alpha-beta T cells reportedly derived from several hundred expanded graft clones. The origin of high day-60 TCRbeta diversity in some patients lay in surviving recipient T cells and thymic progenitors. Newly generated T cells supplied most T-cell counts and diversity one year post-transplant.

The TCRbeta library was prepared with unique molecular identifiers. TCRdb itself ran the PCR reads through MiXCR, one entry per CDR3 protein. Of fewer than 250,000 distinct CDR3 sequences listed, just under 8.5% were seen once; the top ten hold approximately 6%. This clonotype came up many times. Its specificity is unknown. The CDR3 is made up of 11 amino acids. The TCR originated in a male patient aged 5 to 17 who had a stem cell transplant for acute lymphoblastic leukemia, so the T cells may come from the graft donor. The V call is TRBV12-3 or TRBV12-4, the J call TRBJ2-7; the D gene could be TRBD1 or TRBD2 (5 bases each). The sample was PBMCs, mostly from graft donor cells, taken 180 days after TCRalphabeta/CD19-depleted stem cell transplant. This CDR3 is CARGRAHEQYF. CDR3 nucleotide sequence: TGTGCTCGGGGCAGGGCCCACGAGCAGTACTTC.